One sample yielded the 31 T cell receptor beta chains listed below, sequenced in a study of T cell clones after liver transplantation. Generated by immunoSEQ multiplex PCR, the TCRdb table keeps only in-frame clones and is missing some. The sample carries approximately 8,800 clones, 75% to 80% recorded once. The sequenced sample was CD8+ T cells from blood, obtained before liver transplant. Every receptor here comes from a human donor who received a liver transplant.

In this sample, this clone turned up a few times. The V gene is TRBV9, the J gene TRBJ1-1; TRBD1 aligns across 8 bases. The CDR3 contains 15 residues. Germline V gene data show CDR1 as SGDLS and CDR2 as YYNGEE. V trimming: 4 bases; J trimming: 4 bases; junction bases outside the gene matches: 9. The CDR3 DNA follows: TGTGCCAGCAGCCCCCGTCGGACAGGGAGCACTGAAGCTTTCTTT. This codes for CASSPRRTGSTEAFF. Based on the CDR3 plus reference TRBV9 and TRBJ1-1, the full variable domain is DSGVTQTPKHLITATGQRVTLRCSPRSGDLSVYWYQQSLDQGLQFLIQYYNGEERAKGNILERFSAQQFPDLHSELNLSSLELGDSALYFCASSPRRTGSTEAFFGQGTRLTVV.

The chain has TRBV19 and TRBJ2-7, with unresolved D. The length of the CDR3 is 14 residues. CDR1 and CDR2 from the germline V gene are LNHDA and SQIVND (reference sequence). The ends were cut back, 5 bases at V and 3 bases at J, with 14 bases in the middle. The CDR3 DNA follows: TGTGCCAGTAGTCCCCCCGGACCCGGCTACGAGCAGTACTTC. Translated: CASSPPGPGYEQYF.

V usage is TRBV27 and J usage is TRBJ2-1, with D maybe TRBD1 (6 bases). The CDR3 runs to 12 residues. The germline V gene encodes CDR1 MNHEY and CDR2 SMNVEV (reference sequence). The V end lost 6 bases, the J end lost 9 bases, and 12 bases lay between the germline ends. This CDR3 is CASRTTGIEQFF. CDR3 DNA sequence: TGTGCCAGCAGAACAACAGGGATTGAGCAGTTCTTC.

J is TRBJ1-1 and V is TRBV2; 8 bases fit TRBD1. This CDR3 has 12 residues. With 10 bases clipped from V and 4 bases from J, the junction kept 5 bases outside the gene matches. Germline CDR1 reads SNHLY; CDR2 reads FYNNEI. CDR3 coding DNA: TGTGCCAATCTCCAGGGGGCCACTGAAGCTTTCTTT. Its translation is CANLQGATEAFF.

This chain joins TRBV27 and TRBJ2-4, with 7 bases fitting TRBD1. This CDR3 has 16 amino acids. V shed 4 bases, J shed 0 bases, and the junction held 6 bases outside the gene matches. The germline CDR1 and CDR2 sequences are MNHEY and SMNVEV (reference sequence). For the CDR3, the DNA is TGTGCCAGCAGTTCGGGACAGCCCCTAGCCAAAAACATTCAGTACTTC. Translated, it gives CASSSGQPLAKNIQYF.

This chain links TRBV6-6 with TRBJ1-6; 8 bases are shared with TRBD1. The CDR3 spans 15 residues. Germline V gene sequence: CDR1 MNHNY, CDR2 SVGAGI (reference sequence). Unmatched junction bases numbered 7, after V lost 6 bases and J lost 6 bases. DNA for the CDR3: TGTGCCAGCAGACTGTTGGGACAGGTTAATTCACCCCTCCACTTT. Protein product: CASRLLGQVNSPLHF.

The chain carries TRBV27 and TRBJ1-5; 9 bases line up with TRBD1. Germline loops: CDR1 MNHEY, CDR2 SMNVEV (reference sequence). Trimming cost V 6 bases and J 4 bases; bases outside gene matches: 7. The CDR3 covers 15 residues. This chain's CDR3 is CASSRGTGLNQPQHF. The CDR3 bases are TGTGCCAGCAGCCGCGGGACAGGGCTAAATCAGCCCCAGCATTTT.

This chain links TRBV9 with TRBJ2-5; TRBD1 aligns across 7 bases. CDR1 is SGDLS, CDR2 YYNGEE, per germline. The ends lost 3 bases at V and 1 base at J; junction bases unmatched: 3. The CDR3 consists of 14 residues. CDR3 nucleotides: TGTGCCAGCAGCGGGTGGGACAGCCAAGAGACCCAGTACTTC. Protein: CASSGWDSQETQYF. The entire variable domain, with the rest obtained from reference TRBV9 and TRBJ2-5, is as follows: DSGVTQTPKHLITATGQRVTLRCSPRSGDLSVYWYQQSLDQGLQFLIQYYNGEERAKGNILERFSAQQFPDLHSELNLSSLELGDSALYFCASSGWDSQETQYFGPGTRLLVL.

This chain uses TRBV27 with TRBJ2-3, with TRBD1 as a possible D gene (5 bases). Trimming took 6 bases from V and 2 from J, leaving 15 bases between them. This CDR3 region has 15 residues. CDR1 and CDR2 from the germline V gene are MNHEY and SMNVEV (reference sequence). This chain's CDR3 is CASSITGSPTDTQYF. The CDR3 DNA is TGTGCCAGCAGCATTACAGGTTCTCCCACAGATACGCAGTATTTT.

This chain links TRBV6-4 with TRBJ2-7; D gene unclear. Germline V gene lookup returns CDR1 MRHNA and CDR2 SNTAGT. The CDR3 runs 11 residues. The DNA of the CDR3 is TGTCCACGGAAGGTCGGTTACGAGCAGTACTTC. This translates into CPRKVGYEQYF.

About this clone itself: An end of the junction does not agree with germline; a read error may underlie this. The CDR3 region has the DNA TGTGCCAGCAGTTTGACGCTGAAGACTGAAGCTTTCTTT. It codes for CASSLTLKTEAFF. The V call is TRBV27, the J call TRBJ1-1, with D hard to call. The V gene's germline CDR1 is MNHEY and CDR2 SMNVEV (reference sequence). This CDR3 contains 13 residues.

The rearrangement links TRBV11-2 to TRBJ2-7; 7 nucleotides match TRBD2. CDR3 size: 18 residues. Looked up from germline, CDR1 is SGHAT and CDR2 is FQNNGV. The junction had 16 bases not matched to a gene; V was cut back by 5 bases and J by 0 bases. The CDR3 loop reads CASSPGGGEGLISYEQYF. CDR3 bases: TGTGCCAGCAGCCCAGGCGGGGGAGAGGGACTAATCTCCTACGAGCAGTACTTC. Full variable domain (outside the CDR3, taken from reference TRBV11-2 and TRBJ2-7): EAGVAQSPRYKIIEKRQSVAFWCNPISGHATLYWYQQILGQGPKLLIQFQNNGVVDDSQLPKDRFSAERLKGVDSTLKIQPAKLEDSAVYLCASSPGGGEGLISYEQYFGPGTRLTVT.

This clone has just a few counts. This chain links TRBV27 with TRBJ1-5, with 7 positions matching TRBD1. Germline V gives CDR1 MNHEY, CDR2 SMNVEV (reference sequence). The CDR3 is 14 amino acids. V was pared by 8 bases and J by 1 base, with 5 bases of the junction left unmatched. CDR3 in amino acids: CASGNRGSNQPQHF. DNA for the CDR3: TGTGCCAGCGGGAACAGGGGAAGCAATCAGCCCCAGCATTTT.

The chain links TRBV4-1 to TRBJ2-5; D gene ambiguous. The CDR3 loop spans 13 amino acids. The germline gives CDR1 MGHRA, CDR2 YSYEKL. The V gene lost 8 bases and the J gene lost 7 bases, with 17 bases spanning the gap. CDR3 residues: CASGSGRGATQYF. For the CDR3, the DNA is TGCGCCAGCGGATCCGGGCGTGGTGCGACCCAGTACTTC.

This rearrangement joins TRBV27 to TRBJ2-7; the match to TRBD2 covers 10 bases. The CDR3 covers 14 residues. Per germline, CDR1 MNHEY and CDR2 SMNVEV (reference sequence). The J segment lost 4 bases and the V segment lost 3 bases, leaving 3 bases of the junction unmatched. In DNA form, the CDR3 reads TGTGCCAGCAGTTTGTGGACTAGCGGTTACGAGCAGTACTTC. It specifies CASSLWTSGYEQYF.

The gene calls are TRBV29-1 and TRBJ2-7, with 10 bases lining up with TRBD1. The CDR3 has 15 amino acids. Losses at the gene ends were 4 bases for V and 9 bases for J; bases not matched to a gene: 15. Germline values: CDR1 SQVTM, CDR2 ANQGSEA. The DNA of the CDR3 is TGCAGCGTTGCTGGGACAGGGGATCAGAACCTCTGGCAGTACTTC. As protein: CSVAGTGDQNLWQYF.

This chain joins TRBV27 and TRBJ1-5; 10 nucleotides agree with TRBD1. This CDR3 is built from 15 residues. V was pared by 7 bases and J by 3 bases, with 6 bases of the junction left unmatched. In germline, CDR1 is MNHEY, CDR2 SMNVEV (reference sequence). In DNA, the CDR3 is TGTGCCAGCATGTGGACAGGGGGGGTCAATCAGCCCCAGCATTTT. This encodes CASMWTGGVNQPQHF.

The chain couples TRBV7-2 to TRBJ2-3; TRBD1 matches at 7 bases. V trimming: 5 bases; J trimming: 2 bases; junction bases outside the gene matches: 19. Per germline, CDR1 SGHTA and CDR2 FQGNSA. CDR3 length: 19 residues. The CDR3 here is CASSPGQAEVLIATDTQYF. The CDR3 nucleotides read TGTGCCAGCAGCCCTGGACAGGCTGAAGTTTTAATCGCCACAGATACGCAGTATTTT.

The J gene is TRBJ1-5, the V gene TRBV11-2, with no clear D. Germline CDR1 SGHAT, CDR2 FQNNGV. Trimming cost V 3 bases and J 7 bases, with 13 bases left between them. CDR3 length equals 14 residues. CDR3 protein: CASSFLGIGQPQHF. Here the CDR3 DNA reads TGTGCCAGCAGCTTTCTGGGTATAGGGCAGCCCCAGCATTTT.

V gene TRBV7-3 combines with J gene TRBJ2-1, with 10 bases identical to TRBD2. Germline CDR1 is SGHTA and CDR2 is FQGTGA. The CDR3 extends over 16 amino acids. The junction had 7 bases not matched to a gene; V was cut back by 1 base and J by 7 bases. The CDR3 region is CASSLISGGARNEQFF. The CDR3 DNA is TGTGCCAGCAGCTTAATAAGCGGGGGGGCCAGGAATGAGCAGTTCTTC. Together with reference TRBV7-3 and TRBJ2-1, the CDR3 gives the full variable domain: GAGVSQTPSNKVTEKGKYVELRCDPISGHTALYWYRQSLGQGPEFLIYFQGTGAADDSGLPNDRFFAVRPEGSVSTLKIQRTERGDSAVYLCASSLISGGARNEQFFGPGTRLTVL.

The chain combines TRBV9 with TRBJ2-7; 8 bases map to TRBD2. The V and J ends lost 0 bases and 0 bases, in that order; junction bases with no gene match: 11. In germline, CDR1 is SGDLS, CDR2 YYNGEE. This CDR3 region has 18 residues. The CDR3 DNA is TGTGCCAGCAGCGTAGAGAATCCCCAGCGGGAGAACTCCTACGAGCAGTACTTC. Amino acids: CASSVENPQRENSYEQYF.

The chain carries TRBV5-5 and TRBJ2-7; D is perhaps TRBD1 (6 bases). CDR3 length: 13 residues. Trimming shortened V by 2 bases and J by 5 bases, and 11 bases separated the two germline ends. Looked up from germline, CDR1 is SGHKS and CDR2 is YYEKEE (reference sequence). The CDR3 is CASSLTDRNEQYF. CDR3 coding DNA: TGTGCCAGCAGCTTAACCGACAGGAACGAGCAGTACTTC. Full variable domain (missing parts from reference TRBV5-5 and TRBJ2-7): DAGVTQSPTHLIKTRGQQVTLRCSPISGHKSVSWYQQVLGQGPQFIFQYYEKEERGRGNFPDRFSARQFPNYSSELNVNALLLGDSALYLCASSLTDRNEQYFGPGTRLTVT.

The rearrangement joins TRBV27 to TRBJ2-5, with 8 bases lining up with TRBD1. Looked up from germline, CDR1 is MNHEY and CDR2 is SMNVEV (reference sequence). There are 15 residues in the CDR3. Losses at the gene ends were 3 bases for V and 4 bases for J; bases not matched to a gene: 7. In DNA, the CDR3 is TGTGCCAGCAGTTTCTGGCAGGGGGCGTTAGAGACCCAGTACTTC. Protein: CASSFWQGALETQYF.

The chain is built from TRBV27 and TRBJ1-1; no firm D call. Germline V gives CDR1 MNHEY, CDR2 SMNVEV (reference sequence). CDR3 length equals 13 residues. Trimming removed 3 bases from V and 4 bases from J, with 9 bases in between. CDR3 region: CASSFWASTEAFF. In nucleotides, the CDR3 is TGTGCCAGCAGTTTTTGGGCCTCCACTGAAGCTTTCTTT.

The chain uses TRBV27 and TRBJ2-7; TRBD2 is a possible D gene (5 bases). Between the trimmed V and J ends, which lost 3 bases and 4 bases, there was a span of 10 bases. The CDR3 consists of 13 residues. Germline V CDR1 and CDR2: MNHEY, SMNVEV (reference sequence). CDR3 loop: CASSFTRTYEQYF. The CDR3 DNA reads as TGTGCCAGCAGTTTCACACGGACTTACGAGCAGTACTTC.

V and J are TRBV27 and TRBJ2-1; no clear D. This CDR3 is built from 14 residues. Trimming stripped 6 bases from V and 8 bases from J, with 17 bases between. The germline CDR1 and CDR2 sequences are MNHEY and SMNVEV (reference sequence). CDR3 DNA: TGTGCCAGCAGCGAGGTGATCAGGTTTGATGAGCAGTTCTTC. Protein: CASSEVIRFDEQFF.

V gene TRBV28 combines with J gene TRBJ1-2, with D possibly TRBD1 on 5 matching bases. Germline loops: CDR1 MDHEN, CDR2 SYDVKM. Trimming left V 3 bases short and J 2 bases short, with 7 bases between. The CDR3 spans 13 residues. The CDR3 protein is CASSFSGNYGYTF. CDR3 DNA: TGTGCCAGCAGTTTCTCAGGGAACTATGGCTACACCTTC.

Only a few counts were recorded for this clone. CDR3 DNA: TGTGCCAGCAGCTTGGCAGGTATGAACACTGAAGCTTTCTTT. Its protein is CASSLAGMNTEAFF. J is TRBJ1-1 and V is TRBV5-6; D uncertain. The CDR3 is made up of 14 amino acids. Trimming left V 0 bases short and J 0 bases short, with 6 bases between. CDR1 and CDR2 from the germline V gene are SGHDT and YYEEEE.

This rearrangement joins TRBV19 to TRBJ2-7, with 10 bases lining up with TRBD1. CDR3 length: 15 residues. Germline trimming cut 1 base from V and 3 bases from J; bases unmatched to any gene: 3. Germline CDR1 is LNHDA and CDR2 is SQIVND (reference sequence). This CDR3 is CASSIGGQGFYEQYF. The CDR3 DNA is TGTGCCAGTAGTATAGGGGGACAGGGGTTCTACGAGCAGTACTTC.

The chain recombines TRBV7-9 with TRBJ2-7; D remains unclear. Trimming removed 4 bases at V and 1 base at J, with 17 bases between. This CDR3 has 16 amino acids. Germline V gene lookup returns CDR1 SEHNR and CDR2 FQNEAQ (reference sequence). The CDR3 here is CASSSTDTTVSYEQYF. The CDR3 nucleotides are TGTGCCAGCAGCTCGACTGATACCACTGTGTCCTACGAGCAGTACTTC.

This clone is labeled medium-sized. The chain couples TRBV19 to TRBJ1-5; no clear D. Germline V gene data show CDR1 as LNHDA and CDR2 as SQIVND (reference sequence). V shed 1 base and J shed 4 bases, with 11 bases lying between them. The CDR3 totals 15 residues. The CDR3 sequence: CASSIVSTHNQPQHF. The CDR3 nucleotides read TGTGCCAGTAGTATAGTCTCGACACATAATCAGCCCCAGCATTTT. Using reference TRBV19 and TRBJ1-5 for the parts outside the CDR3, the full variable domain is DGGITQSPKYLFRKEGQNVTLSCEQNLNHDAMYWYRQDPGQGLRLIYYSQIVNDFQKGDIAEGYSVSREKKESFPLTVTSAQKNPTAFYLCASSIVSTHNQPQHFGDGTRLSIL.